This T cell receptor beta chain was sequenced in a study of shared clonotypes between healthy human individuals. The repertoire was sequenced with immunoSEQ multiplex PCR; TCRdb's copy has only in-frame clones and lacks some. This table holds about 2 million clones, 90% to 95% found once. Comments on this clone: Its antigen is as yet unknown.

CDR1 and CDR2 from the germline V gene are SGHNT and YYREEE (reference sequence). Trimming removed 4 bases from V and 3 bases from J; junction bases left unmatched: 6. The CDR3 has 15 residues. Study results and caveats: Investigators collected only blood, and repertoires in tissues likely differ.

This clonotype was obtained from a man aged 18 to 30 in good health. The chain couples TRBV5-4 to TRBJ2-7, with TRBD1 matching over 11 bases. Source material: naive CD4+ T cells sorted from blood. The subset was: CD45RA+ positively selected. CDR3 coding DNA: TGTGCCAGCAGCCCACTGGGGACAGGGGGCTACGAGCAGTACTTC. Its protein product is CASSPLGTGGYEQYF.